This T cell receptor beta chain was recorded in a study of blood T cell repertoires in COVID-19. Trimming took off 1 base at V and 2 bases at J, with 12 bases between the two ends. Germline V gene data show CDR1 as SGHTA and CDR2 as FQGNSA. There are 15 residues in the CDR3. This clone has a single count. Here immunoSEQ multiplex PCR was the method, and the copy in TCRdb shows in-frame clones only, minus some. The data contain under 300,000 clones, roughly 89% of them singletons. This chain links TRBV7-2 with TRBJ2-7, with TRBD1 as a possible D gene (6 bases). Sequenced input: peripheral blood. This clonotype was sampled from a woman aged 40 to 50 who had recovered from COVID-19. CDR3 region: CASSLVGWDTYEQYF. The CDR3 DNA reads TGTGCCAGCAGCTTAGTGGGCTGGGACACCTACGAGCAGTACTTC. Full variable domain (missing parts from reference TRBV7-2 and TRBJ2-7): GAGVSQSPSNKVTEKGKDVELRCDPISGHTALYWYRQSLGQGLEFLIYFQGNSAPDKSGLPSDRFSAERTGGSVSTLTIQRTQQEDSAVYLCASSLVGWDTYEQYFGPGTRLTVT.